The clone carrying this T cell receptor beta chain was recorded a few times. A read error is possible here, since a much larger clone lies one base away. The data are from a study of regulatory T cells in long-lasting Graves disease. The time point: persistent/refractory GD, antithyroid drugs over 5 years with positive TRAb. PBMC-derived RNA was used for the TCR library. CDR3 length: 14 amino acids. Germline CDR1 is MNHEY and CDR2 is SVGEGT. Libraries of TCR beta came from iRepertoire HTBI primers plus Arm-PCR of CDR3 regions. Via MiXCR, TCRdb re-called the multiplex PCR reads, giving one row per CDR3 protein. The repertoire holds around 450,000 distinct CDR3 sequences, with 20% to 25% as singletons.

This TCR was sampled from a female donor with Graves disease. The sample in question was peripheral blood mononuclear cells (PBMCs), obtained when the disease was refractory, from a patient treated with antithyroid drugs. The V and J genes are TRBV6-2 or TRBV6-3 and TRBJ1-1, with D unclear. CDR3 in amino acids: CARSYSIVNTEAFF. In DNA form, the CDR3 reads TGTGCCCGCAGTTACTCGATCGTGAACACTGAAGCTTTCTTT.